This TCR beta chain was sequenced for a study of blood T cell repertoires in COVID-19. Study background: Both acute and convalescent COVID-19 samples were obtained from the United States, Italy and Spain.

The protocol was immunoSEQ multiplex PCR, while the TCRdb copy is restricted to in-frame clones and leaves out a portion. The sample carries around 130,000 clones, roughly 80% recorded once. CDR1 and CDR2 from the germline V gene are MNHNY and SVGAGI (reference sequence). CDR3 length: 15 residues. Trimming at V came to 1 base and at J to 8 bases, leaving 6 bases not matched to a gene. The chain has TRBV6-6 and TRBJ1-4, with 8 bases that match TRBD1. The origin of this receptor is a human donor in a cohort sampled during active COVID-19. What was sequenced was peripheral blood. The CDR3 sequence: CASSYLGQGKEKLFF. In DNA, the CDR3 is TGTGCCAGCAGTTACTTAGGACAGGGCAAAGAAAAACTGTTTTTT.